This T cell receptor beta chain was sequenced in a study of early T cells in non-severe SARS-CoV-2 infection. Study information: Investigators sequenced bulk RNA drawn from unsorted whole blood, and chains remained unpaired. The study, taken as a whole, reports: Reliance on VDJdb matching favored anti-spike CD8 responses; private and CD4 specificities were missed.

In the library, individual cDNA molecules carried attached unique molecular identifiers. TCRdb called the 5' RACE reads again in MiXCR, with one record for every CDR3 protein. The table has 70,000 to 75,000 distinct CDR3 sequences, 12% seen once. This clonotype was recorded at least ten times. No antigen is known for it. Compared with germline, one end of the junction differs, possibly owing to a read error. Germline V gene lookup returns CDR1 SGHRS and CDR2 YFSETQ. This CDR3 contains 14 residues. This receptor was taken from an adult who was a healthcare worker with PCR-confirmed SARS-CoV-2 infection or an uninfected control (not recorded which). Material: whole blood. J is TRBJ2-5 and V is TRBV5-1, with 9 bases that match TRBD1. The CDR3 loop is CASSYYPGGDRDDF. CDR3 DNA: TGCGCCAGCAGCTATTACCCCGGAGGGGACAGGGACGACTTC.